The 17 T cell receptor beta chains presented below share a single source sample, sequenced in a study. In TCRdb, the RT-PCR reads were re-called with MiXCR into one record per CDR3 protein. The data hold 550,000 to 750,000 distinct CDR3 sequences, with 13% to 15% observed a single time. Sequencing was carried out using memory CD4+ T cells from blood. Receptors were obtained from a female donor in good health, serving as a healthy control.

Only a few counts were recorded for this clonotype. This sequence joins TRBV5-1 and TRBJ2-1, with 9 bases matching TRBD2. The CDR3 length is 14 residues. Trimming at V came to 7 bases and at J to 12 bases, leaving 14 bases not matched to a gene. Germline lookup yields CDR1 SGHRS and CDR2 YFSETQ. The CDR3 nucleotides are TGCGCCAGCTGCGAAGGACTAGCGACCGAGTTGCAGTTCTTC. Amino acid sequence: CASCEGLATELQFF.

This clonotype was found a few times. The chain couples TRBV7-3 to TRBJ2-5; TRBD2 is a possible D gene (6 bases). V lost 5 bases and J 5 bases, leaving 21 bases between the germline ends. Germline V CDR1 and CDR2: SGHTA, FQGTGA. The CDR3 is 16 amino acids. The CDR3 DNA reads TGTGCCAGCAGCCTCCGGGGAGGTTCAGGCGGGGAGACCCAGTACTTC. Translated, it gives CASSLRGGSGGETQYF.

In its sample, this clonotype was seen many times. The chain is built from TRBV20-1 and TRBJ2-5, with D uncertain. Germline V CDR1 and CDR2: DFQATT, SNEGSKA (reference sequence). The V and J ends lost 0 bases and 5 bases respectively, with 10 bases between them. The CDR3 covers 13 residues. CDR3 DNA sequence: TGCAGTGCTAGAGATATAAGACTGGAGACCCAGTACTTC. Encoded protein: CSARDIRLETQYF.

The V and J genes are TRBV4-1 and TRBJ1-3; 10 bases agree with TRBD1. The CDR3 has 17 residues. Trimming at V came to 4 bases and at J to 3 bases, leaving 9 bases not matched to a gene. Germline CDR1 and CDR2: MGHRA and YSYEKL. This CDR3 is CASSLRQGAEDGNTIYF. CDR3 coding DNA: TGCGCCAGCAGCCTTCGACAGGGGGCAGAGGATGGAAACACCATATATTTT.

This clonotype was picked up a small number of times. This rearrangement joins TRBV6-5 to TRBJ1-2; possible D gene TRBD1, 5 bases. Germline CDR1 reads MNHEY; CDR2 reads SVGAGI. Trimming stripped 0 bases from V and 3 bases from J, with 11 bases between. The CDR3 covers 15 residues. The CDR3, as DNA: TGTGCCAGCAGTTACTCGAGGTGGGGGGACTATGGCTACACCTTC. Translated: CASSYSRWGDYGYTF.

CDR3 DNA sequence: TGTGCCACCAGGCACGAGAGCGCGGGGTCCAAAAACATTCAGTACTTC. Translated: CATRHESAGSKNIQYF. The chain couples TRBV15 to TRBJ2-4; weak D call: TRBD2 (6 bases). The V gene's germline CDR1 is LNHNV and CDR2 YYDKDF (reference sequence). This CDR3 has 16 residues. With 6 bases removed from V and 2 bases from J, the gap between germline ends came to 17 bases. Using reference TRBV15 and TRBJ2-4 for the parts outside the CDR3, the full variable domain is DAMVIQNPRYQVTQFGKPVTLSCSQTLNHNVMYWYQQKSSQAPKLLFHYYDKDFNNEADTPDNFQSRRPNTSFCFLDIRSPGLGDTAMYLCATRHESAGSKNIQYFGAGTRLSVL.

V and J are TRBV6-6 and TRBJ1-1; tentatively, D is TRBD1 (5 bases). The CDR3 runs 16 residues. Looked up from germline, CDR1 is MNHNY and CDR2 is SVGAGI (reference sequence). Trimming removed 4 bases at V and 0 bases at J, with 15 bases between. The CDR3 nucleotides read TGTGCCAGCAGTTCAACGCGACAGATAATGAACACTGAAGCTTTCTTT. Translation gives CASSSTRQIMNTEAFF.

V gene TRBV18 combines with J gene TRBJ2-2, with D uncertain. Germline lookup yields CDR1 KGHSH and CDR2 LQKENI. Between the trimmed V and J ends, which lost 1 base and 0 bases, there was a span of 9 bases. The CDR3 extends over 16 amino acids. DNA for the CDR3: TGTGCCAGCTCACCACGGCCTACTGCGAACACCGGGGAGCTGTTTTTT. It encodes CASSPRPTANTGELFF.

Only a few counts were recorded for this clonotype. This chain links TRBV11-2 with TRBJ2-7; D gene ambiguous. Germline-derived CDR1 and CDR2 are SGHAT and FQNNGV. Between the trimmed V and J ends, which lost 2 bases and 2 bases, there was a span of 13 bases. The length of the CDR3 is 15 residues. The CDR3 loop is CASSLSTRLTYEQYF. The CDR3 nucleotides read TGTGCCAGCAGCTTATCAACCAGGCTTACCTACGAGCAGTACTTC.

This clonotype was seen more than once but under ten times. The chain has TRBV2 and TRBJ2-7, with 8 bases that match TRBD2. Germline V CDR1 and CDR2: SNHLY, FYNNEI. CDR3 size: 14 residues. V was pared by 5 bases and J by 1 base, with 4 bases of the junction left unmatched. The CDR3 sequence is CASSNGGGSYEQYF. CDR3 DNA sequence: TGTGCCAGCAGTAACGGGGGGGGGTCCTACGAGCAGTACTTC.

This clonotype occurred a few times. The V call is TRBV6-6, the J call TRBJ1-2; no clear D. V lost 6 bases and J lost 1, with 3 bases in between. This CDR3 contains 11 residues. CDR1 MNHNY and CDR2 SVGAGI come from the germline V gene (reference sequence). The chain's CDR3 is CASRDNYGYTF. In nucleotides, the CDR3 is TGTGCCAGCAGGGATAACTATGGCTACACCTTC.

This clonotype has only a few counts. J is TRBJ1-2 and V is TRBV7-2; D call uncertain. CDR3 size: 15 residues. CDR1 is SGHTA and CDR2 is FQGNSA in the germline V gene. The V and J ends lost 5 bases and 4 bases respectively, with 17 bases between them. The CDR3 sequence is CASSPSSAPVYGYTF. The CDR3 DNA reads as TGTGCCAGCAGCCCATCATCCGCCCCAGTCTATGGCTACACCTTC.

The genes are TRBV29-1 and TRBJ1-1; D is undetermined. The V end lost 5 bases, the J end lost 2 bases, and 12 bases lay between the germline ends. The CDR3 totals 13 residues. The germline gives CDR1 SQVTM, CDR2 ANQGSEA. CDR3 DNA: TGCAGCGTTCTCTGGCATGACAACACTGAAGCTTTCTTT. Amino acids: CSVLWHDNTEAFF.

This CDR3 is CASSLLLAGPGDEQYF. The DNA for the CDR3 is TGTGCCAGCAGCTTATTACTAGCGGGGCCGGGGGACGAGCAGTACTTC. The chain couples TRBV7-9 to TRBJ2-7; TRBD2 matches 10 bases. Germline CDR1 SEHNR, CDR2 FQNEAQ (reference sequence). This CDR3 comprises 16 residues. J gave up 5 bases and V 2 bases, and 9 bases lay outside the gene matches. The full variable domain, with the rest looked up from reference TRBV7-9 and TRBJ2-7, is DTGVSQNPRHKITKRGQNVTFRCDPISEHNRLYWYRQTLGQGPEFLTYFQNEAQLEKSRLLSDRFSAERPKGSFSTLEIQRTEQGDSAMYLCASSLLLAGPGDEQYFGPGTRLTVT.

This clonotype was seen repeatedly, ten times or more. This rearrangement joins TRBV6-2 or TRBV6-3 to TRBJ1-5; TRBD1 matches 12 bases. V was pared by 6 bases and J by 2 bases, with 8 bases of the junction left unmatched. The CDR3 has 17 amino acids. CDR1 is MNHEY, CDR2 SVGEGT, per germline. CDR3 loop: CASSRGTGGAGNQPQHF. The CDR3 coding sequence is TGTGCCAGCAGCCGAGGGACAGGGGGCGCGGGCAATCAGCCCCAGCATTTT.

This chain joins TRBV5-1 and TRBJ2-6, with 8 nucleotides matching TRBD1. Germline V lookup: CDR1 SGHRS, CDR2 YFSETQ. The CDR3 length is 16 residues. V shed 3 bases and J 4 bases; nucleotides not matched to a gene: 6. The CDR3 reads CASSSGGGDGANVLTF. The CDR3 DNA reads as TGCGCCAGCAGCTCAGGGGGCGGAGACGGGGCCAACGTCCTGACTTTC.

CDR3 amino acids: CSASGSRGPTDTQYF. The CDR3 coding sequence is TGCAGTGCTAGCGGATCCAGGGGGCCTACAGATACGCAGTATTTT. The V and J genes are TRBV20-1 and TRBJ2-3; the match to TRBD1 covers 8 bases. Germline assignment: CDR1 DFQATT and CDR2 SNEGSKA (reference sequence). CDR3 size: 15 residues. The junction had 8 bases not matched to a gene; V was cut back by 3 bases and J by 3 bases.